One sample yielded the 9 T cell receptor beta chains listed below, sequenced in a study of T cell responses to AZD1222 COVID-19 vaccine. Clones were read by immunoSEQ multiplex PCR, and TCRdb kept only the in-frame ones, dropping some. The sample has approximately 150,000 clones, roughly 92% seen once. Sequencing was performed on peripheral blood, taken 28 days after the second AZD1222 dose. These receptors originate from an adult who received the AZD1222 COVID-19 vaccine.

The CDR3 DNA follows: TGTGCCAGCAGTATAGCGGGATCGGCCTACGAGCAGTACTTC. Amino acids: CASSIAGSAYEQYF. The chain uses TRBV28 and TRBJ2-7; TRBD2 agrees at 8 bases. Losses at the gene ends were 5 bases for V and 2 bases for J; bases not matched to a gene: 5. The CDR3 is 14 amino acids. The germline V gene encodes CDR1 MDHEN and CDR2 SYDVKM.

This clone was seen once. The chain combines TRBV10-3 with TRBJ1-2; 8 nucleotides align to TRBD1. The V gene's germline CDR1 is ENHRY and CDR2 SYGVKD. The CDR3 consists of 15 residues. Trimming at V came to 0 bases and at J to 8 bases, leaving 8 bases not matched to a gene. The CDR3 region has the DNA TGTGCCATCAGTGAGTCGGGCCAGGGGGCAAAAGGCTACACCTTC. Amino acid sequence: CAISESGQGAKGYTF.

The V call is TRBV7-9, the J call TRBJ2-1, with 7 bases aligning to TRBD2. The length of the CDR3 is 17 residues. Trimming at V came to 1 base and at J to 4 bases, leaving 10 bases not matched to a gene. Germline values: CDR1 SEHNR, CDR2 FQNEAQ (reference sequence). The CDR3 sequence is CASSLDVRTRVYNEQFF. In DNA, the CDR3 is TGTGCCAGCAGCTTAGACGTTAGGACTAGGGTGTACAATGAGCAGTTCTTC.

This clone was observed a handful of times. The rearrangement links TRBV5-1 to TRBJ1-5, with 9 bases identical to TRBD1. The CDR3 has 15 amino acids. V gave up 4 bases and J gave up 4 bases; unmatched junction bases: 6. Per the germline V gene, CDR1 is SGHRS and CDR2 is YFSETQ. The CDR3 region is CASSLGTGLNQPQHF. The CDR3 DNA is TGCGCCAGCAGCCTGGGGACAGGGTTAAATCAGCCCCAGCATTTT. Filled out from reference TRBV5-1 and TRBJ1-5, the complete variable domain reads KAGVTQTPRYLIKTRGQQVTLSCSPISGHRSVSWYQQTPGQGLQFLFEYFSETQRNKGNFPGRFSGRQFSNSRSEMNVSTLELGDSALYLCASSLGTGLNQPQHFGDGTRLSIL.

The rearrangement joins TRBV4-1 to TRBJ1-2; TRBD1 is a possible D gene (5 bases). V was shortened by 1 base and J by 8 bases, with 11 bases between the two germline ends. In germline, CDR1 is MGHRA, CDR2 YSYEKL. The CDR3 is 13 amino acids. In DNA, the CDR3 is TGCGCCAGCAGCCAAGTTCGAGGGGACGGCTACACCTTC. Translated, it gives CASSQVRGDGYTF.

The J gene is TRBJ2-1, the V gene TRBV28, with TRBD1 matching over 7 bases. J lost 3 bases, V lost 3 bases, and 2 bases had no gene match. This CDR3 comprises 14 residues. Germline assignment: CDR1 MDHEN and CDR2 SYDVKM. CDR3 nucleotides: TGTGCCAGCAGTTTCAGACAGGGCTACAATGAGCAGTTCTTC. Translated: CASSFRQGYNEQFF.

This chain uses TRBV4-1 with TRBJ2-3; D perhaps matches TRBD2 (7 bases). Germline CDR1 MGHRA, CDR2 YSYEKL. The CDR3 sequence is 17 residues long. Deletions cut 4 bases from V and 1 base from J, with 18 bases between. As DNA, the CDR3 is TGCGCCAGCAGCCCCTATGGTTCGGGGGGCGGCACAGATACGCAGTATTTT. Protein sequence: CASSPYGSGGGTDTQYF.

The DNA for the CDR3 is TGTGCCAGCAGCCGGGTCGCTGGCTCCTACGAGCAGTACTTC. Translating gives CASSRVAGSYEQYF. The chain couples TRBV27 to TRBJ2-7; D is undetermined. The germline gives CDR1 MNHEY, CDR2 SMNVEV (reference sequence). The CDR3 runs to 14 residues. Trimming removed 6 bases at V and 0 bases at J, with 12 bases between.

The gene calls are TRBV10-3 and TRBJ2-1; the D call may be TRBD1 or TRBD2 (5 bases each). The CDR3 length is 14 residues. The ends were cut back, 4 bases at V and 9 bases at J, with 16 bases in the middle. Germline V gene data show CDR1 as ENHRY and CDR2 as SYGVKD. This CDR3 reads CAISGADVGGEQFF. Written as DNA, the CDR3 is TGTGCCATCAGTGGGGCGGACGTTGGGGGTGAGCAGTTCTTC.